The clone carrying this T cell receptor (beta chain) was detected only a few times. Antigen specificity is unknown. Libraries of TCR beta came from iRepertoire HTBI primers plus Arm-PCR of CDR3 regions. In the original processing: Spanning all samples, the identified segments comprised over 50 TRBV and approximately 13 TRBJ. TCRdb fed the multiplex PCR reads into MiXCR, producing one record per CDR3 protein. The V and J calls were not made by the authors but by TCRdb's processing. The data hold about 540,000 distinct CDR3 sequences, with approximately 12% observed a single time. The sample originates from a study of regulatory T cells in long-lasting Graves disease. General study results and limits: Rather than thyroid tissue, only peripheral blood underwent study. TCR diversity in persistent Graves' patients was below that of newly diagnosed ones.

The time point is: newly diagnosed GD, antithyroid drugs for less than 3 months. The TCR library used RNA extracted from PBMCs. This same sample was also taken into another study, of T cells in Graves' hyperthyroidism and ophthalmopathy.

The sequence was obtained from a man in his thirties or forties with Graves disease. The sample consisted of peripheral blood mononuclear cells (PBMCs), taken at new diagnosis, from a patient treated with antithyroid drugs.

CDR3 in DNA: TGTGCCAGCAGCCGAGGTCCCCTGCTAGCGGGTTGGGAAGAGACCCAGTACTTC. Translated: CASSRGPLLAGWEETQYF. The chain combines TRBV7-2 with TRBJ2-5; 8 positions agree with TRBD2. Germline CDR1 and CDR2: SGHTA and FQGNSA. The trim removed 5 bases at V and 3 bases at J, leaving 17 bases unmatched. CDR3 size: 18 residues. The whole variable domain, filled in from reference TRBV7-2 and TRBJ2-5, reads GAGVSQSPSNKVTEKGKDVELRCDPISGHTALYWYRQSLGQGLEFLIYFQGNSAPDKSGLPSDRFSAERTGGSVSTLTIQRTQQEDSAVYLCASSRGPLLAGWEETQYFGPGTRLLVL.